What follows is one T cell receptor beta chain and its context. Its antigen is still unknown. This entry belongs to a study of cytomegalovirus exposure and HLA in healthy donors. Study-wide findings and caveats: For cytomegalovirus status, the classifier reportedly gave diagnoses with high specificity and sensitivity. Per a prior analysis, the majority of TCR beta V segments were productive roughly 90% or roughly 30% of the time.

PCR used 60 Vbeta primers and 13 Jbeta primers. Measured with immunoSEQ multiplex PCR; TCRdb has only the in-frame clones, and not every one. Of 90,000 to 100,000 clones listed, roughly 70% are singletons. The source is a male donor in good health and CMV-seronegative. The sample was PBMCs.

CDR3 sequence: CASSLNAGGPANEQFF. CDR3 in DNA: TGTGCCAGCAGCTTAAACGCGGGAGGGCCGGCCAATGAGCAGTTCTTC. The chain carries TRBV7-3 and TRBJ2-1; 9 bases agree with TRBD2. The CDR3 runs 16 residues. In germline, CDR1 is SGHTA, CDR2 FQGTGA. After removal of 1 base from V and 6 bases from J, the junction contained 7 bases not matched to a gene.